This T cell receptor (beta chain) was captured by sequencing in a study of CD4 T cells in relation to SARS-CoV-2 and coronaviruses. Across the whole study: The restricting HLA molecule for shared crossreactive spike epitopes was mapped. Study-wide points: SARS-CoV-2-driven expansion was significantly weaker in crossreactive than monoreactive clones.

The unexposed donors gave CD4+ T cells in about 2011-2019, prior to COVID-19. Naive and memory CD4+ T cells were separated from cryopreserved PBMCs. Assay used: immunoSEQ multiplex PCR; TCRdb lists only in-frame clones, some missing. This table holds 60,000 to 65,000 clones, around 93% found once. Germline loops: CDR1 SNHLY, CDR2 FYNNEI. This CDR3 region has 13 residues. V was pared by 3 bases and J by 8 bases, with 11 bases between. For this clone: Antigen specificity is unknown.

This receptor was obtained from a human donor in good health. Sequenced: naive CD4+ T cells from PBMCs. Subset given: naive CD4+ T cells isolated by negative enrichment. J is TRBJ2-1 and V is TRBV2; D unclear. For the CDR3, the DNA is TGTGCCAGCAGTGATTTGCCCCCGGATGAGCAGTTCTTC. This gives the protein CASSDLPPDEQFF.